Listed below are T cell receptor beta chains from one sample, sequenced in a study of blood T cell repertoires in COVID-19. Only in-frame clones appear in the TCRdb table, and some are missing; sequencing was by immunoSEQ multiplex PCR. The profile shows roughly 30,000 clones, roughly 87% of them singletons. The sequenced sample consisted of peripheral blood. These receptors were obtained from a man between 60 and 75 years old with COVID-19, enrolled during active disease. The CDR3 runs from the conserved cysteine through the conserved F or W. The order of the fields is D gene, clone size, J gene, V gene, CDR3 protein, CDR3 DNA. D genes are given only for firm matches. Clone size, where shown, is once, few, many, or a class for clones that have expanded.

D gene: TRBD2; clone size: .; J gene: TRBJ2-5; V gene: TRBV7-9; CDR3 protein: CASSELAGGPEETQYF; CDR3 DNA: TGTGCCAGCAGCGAACTAGCGGGAGGGCCTGAGGAGACCCAGTACTTC
D gene: TRBD2; clone size: .; J gene: TRBJ2-2; V gene: TRBV27; CDR3 protein: CASSPGTRGTGELFF; CDR3 DNA: TGTGCCAGCAGTCCCGGGACTAGAGGGACCGGGGAGCTGTTTTTT
D gene: TRBD1; clone size: .; J gene: TRBJ1-2; V gene: TRBV19; CDR3 protein: CASSKDRGDYGYTF; CDR3 DNA: TGTGCCAGTAGTAAGGACAGGGGGGACTATGGCTACACCTTC
D gene: .; clone size: .; J gene: TRBJ1-2; V gene: TRBV28; CDR3 protein: CASRIISGYYGYTF; CDR3 DNA: TGTGCCAGCAGAATTATATCGGGATACTATGGCTACACCTTC
D gene: TRBD2; clone size: .; J gene: TRBJ2-7; V gene: TRBV7-9; CDR3 protein: CASSLLLAVQGEQYF; CDR3 DNA: TGTGCCAGCAGCTTATTACTAGCGGTTCAAGGGGAGCAGTACTTC
D gene: TRBD2; clone size: .; J gene: TRBJ2-7; V gene: TRBV20-1; CDR3 protein: CSASPSSGSNSPYEQYF; CDR3 DNA: TGCAGTGCTAGTCCGTCTAGCGGGAGTAATTCTCCCTACGAGCAGTACTTC
D gene: TRBD2; clone size: .; J gene: TRBJ2-1; V gene: TRBV7-9; CDR3 protein: CASIQLAGIEQFF; CDR3 DNA: TGTGCCAGCATACAACTAGCGGGAATTGAGCAGTTCTTC
D gene: .; clone size: .; J gene: TRBJ1-1; V gene: TRBV18; CDR3 protein: CASSLDSRNTEAFF; CDR3 DNA: TGTGCCAGCTCACTCGACAGTAGGAACACTGAAGCTTTCTTT
D gene: TRBD1; clone size: .; J gene: TRBJ1-2; V gene: TRBV2; CDR3 protein: CASTAGTGFYGYTF; CDR3 DNA: TGTGCCAGCACGGCCGGGACAGGGTTCTATGGCTACACCTTC
D gene: TRBD1; clone size: .; J gene: TRBJ2-1; V gene: TRBV2; CDR3 protein: CASSPGQGFDEQFF; CDR3 DNA: TGTGCCAGCAGTCCGGGACAGGGGTTCGATGAGCAGTTCTTC
D gene: TRBD1; clone size: .; J gene: TRBJ2-7; V gene: TRBV2; CDR3 protein: CASSLSRTGGEEQYF; CDR3 DNA: TGTGCCAGCAGCCTTAGCCGGACAGGGGGCGAGGAGCAGTACTTC
D gene: .; clone size: .; J gene: TRBJ2-2; V gene: TRBV11-2; CDR3 protein: CASSHMGNTGELFF; CDR3 DNA: TGTGCCAGCAGCCATATGGGCAATACCGGGGAGCTGTTTTTT
D gene: .; clone size: .; J gene: TRBJ1-1; V gene: TRBV7-9; CDR3 protein: CASSLGTWAGHAFF; CDR3 DNA: TGTGCCAGCAGCTTAGGTACTTGGGCAGGCCACGCTTTCTTT
D gene: TRBD1; clone size: few; J gene: TRBJ1-6; V gene: TRBV6-5; CDR3 protein: CASRPGTGDNSPLHF; CDR3 DNA: TGTGCCAGCAGGCCTGGGACAGGGGATAATTCACCCCTCCACTTT
D gene: TRBD1; clone size: once; J gene: TRBJ1-6; V gene: TRBV27; CDR3 protein: CASSDLQGDHSPLHF; CDR3 DNA: TGTGCCAGCAGTGATCTCCAGGGGGATCATTCACCCCTCCACTTT
D gene: TRBD1; clone size: .; J gene: TRBJ1-1; V gene: TRBV13; CDR3 protein: CASSSGQGTEAFF; CDR3 DNA: TGTGCCAGCAGCTCGGGACAGGGCACTGAAGCTTTCTTT
D gene: .; clone size: .; J gene: TRBJ2-7; V gene: TRBV11-2; CDR3 protein: CASSLVAPSTYEQYF; CDR3 DNA: TGTGCCAGCAGCTTAGTGGCCCCATCCACCTACGAGCAGTACTTC
D gene: .; clone size: .; J gene: TRBJ2-5; V gene: TRBV5-4; CDR3 protein: CASSLVSTSREETQYF; CDR3 DNA: TGTGCCAGCAGCTTGGTCTCCACTAGCCGTGAAGAGACCCAGTACTTC
D gene: .; clone size: .; J gene: TRBJ2-1; V gene: TRBV11-2; CDR3 protein: CASSPLVGGVNEQFF; CDR3 DNA: TGTGCCAGCAGCCCGCTGGTTGGCGGTGTCAATGAGCAGTTCTTC
D gene: TRBD1; clone size: .; J gene: TRBJ2-1; V gene: TRBV6-2/TRBV6-3; CDR3 protein: CASSWGDRTYNEQFF; CDR3 DNA: TGTGCCAGCAGTTGGGGGGACAGGACCTACAATGAGCAGTTCTTC
D gene: TRBD1; clone size: .; J gene: TRBJ1-2; V gene: TRBV5-1; CDR3 protein: CASSLGDSVGYTF; CDR3 DNA: TGCGCCAGCAGCTTGGGGGACAGTGTTGGCTACACCTTC
D gene: .; clone size: .; J gene: TRBJ1-4; V gene: TRBV7-2; CDR3 protein: CASSQQRLSEKLFF; CDR3 DNA: TGTGCCAGCAGCCAACAGCGGCTAAGTGAAAAACTGTTTTTT
D gene: .; clone size: .; J gene: TRBJ2-7; V gene: TRBV21-1; CDR3 protein: CASKEVGEQYF; CDR3 DNA: TGTGCCAGTAAAGAGGTTGGCGAGCAGTACTTC
D gene: .; clone size: .; J gene: TRBJ1-4; V gene: TRBV30; CDR3 protein: CACRRSRDNEKLFF; CDR3 DNA: TGTGCCTGCCGAAGAAGTAGAGATAATGAAAAACTGTTTTTT
D gene: .; clone size: .; J gene: TRBJ2-3; V gene: TRBV6-2/TRBV6-3; CDR3 protein: CASSSLGITDTQYF; CDR3 DNA: TGTGCCAGCAGTTCCCTCGGGATCACAGATACGCAGTATTTT
D gene: TRBD2; clone size: .; J gene: TRBJ2-7; V gene: TRBV7-9; CDR3 protein: CASSSRTSAYEQYF; CDR3 DNA: TGTGCCAGCAGCTCTCGGACTAGCGCATACGAGCAGTACTTC
D gene: .; clone size: .; J gene: TRBJ1-4; V gene: TRBV4-2; CDR3 protein: CASSQDWARTNEKLFF; CDR3 DNA: TGTGCCAGCAGCCAAGATTGGGCACGGACTAATGAAAAACTGTTTTTT
D gene: TRBD1; clone size: once; J gene: TRBJ1-1; V gene: TRBV29-1; CDR3 protein: CSVERTGGAMGTEAFF; CDR3 DNA: TGCAGCGTGGAGAGGACAGGGGGCGCGATGGGCACTGAAGCTTTCTTT
D gene: .; clone size: .; J gene: TRBJ1-5; V gene: TRBV21-1; CDR3 protein: CASSNRSNQPQHF; CDR3 DNA: TGTGCCAGCAGCAACAGGAGCAATCAGCCCCAGCATTTT
D gene: TRBD2; clone size: .; J gene: TRBJ2-7; V gene: TRBV2; CDR3 protein: CAGTSGFDEQYF; CDR3 DNA: TGTGCCGGTACTAGCGGGTTCGACGAGCAGTACTTC
D gene: .; clone size: .; J gene: TRBJ2-5; V gene: TRBV19; CDR3 protein: CASSIMLAGGGETQYF; CDR3 DNA: TGTGCCAGTAGTATCATGCTCGCTGGGGGCGGGGAGACCCAGTACTTC
D gene: TRBD2; clone size: .; J gene: TRBJ2-7; V gene: TRBV5-1; CDR3 protein: CASSLATTSGRGYEQYF; CDR3 DNA: TGCGCCAGCAGCTTGGCCACTACTAGCGGGAGGGGGTACGAGCAGTACTTC
D gene: TRBD1; clone size: .; J gene: TRBJ1-5; V gene: TRBV28; CDR3 protein: CASRSPGTASQPQHF; CDR3 DNA: TGTGCCAGCAGGTCGCCAGGGACAGCCAGTCAGCCCCAGCATTTT
D gene: TRBD1; clone size: .; J gene: TRBJ1-4; V gene: TRBV2; CDR3 protein: CASREGQGNEKLFF; CDR3 DNA: TGTGCCAGCAGGGAAGGACAGGGGAATGAAAAACTGTTTTTT
D gene: .; clone size: .; J gene: TRBJ2-3; V gene: TRBV30; CDR3 protein: CAWRPWGGSTDTQYF; CDR3 DNA: TGTGCCTGGAGACCCTGGGGGGGCAGCACAGATACGCAGTATTTT
D gene: TRBD1; clone size: .; J gene: TRBJ2-5; V gene: TRBV6-5; CDR3 protein: CASRVTGGASETQYF; CDR3 DNA: TGTGCCAGCAGGGTGACAGGGGGCGCCTCGGAGACCCAGTACTTC
D gene: .; clone size: .; J gene: TRBJ2-5; V gene: TRBV7-9; CDR3 protein: CASSHYPADNQETQYF; CDR3 DNA: TGTGCCAGCAGCCATTATCCAGCGGATAACCAAGAGACCCAGTACTTC
D gene: .; clone size: .; J gene: TRBJ2-7; V gene: TRBV6-5; CDR3 protein: CASSSSGGGAYEQYF; CDR3 DNA: TGTGCCAGCAGTTCCTCCGGAGGCGGGGCCTACGAGCAGTACTTC
D gene: TRBD2; clone size: .; J gene: TRBJ2-2; V gene: TRBV9; CDR3 protein: CASSEGRGNTGELFF; CDR3 DNA: TGTGCCAGCAGCGAGGGGAGGGGTAACACCGGGGAGCTGTTTTTT
D gene: .; clone size: .; J gene: TRBJ2-2; V gene: TRBV9; CDR3 protein: CASSEEGTGELFF; CDR3 DNA: TGTGCCAGCAGCGAGGAGGGCACCGGGGAGCTGTTTTTT
D gene: .; clone size: .; J gene: TRBJ1-2; V gene: TRBV6-5; CDR3 protein: CASSPRYGYTF; CDR3 DNA: TGTGCCAGCAGTCCCCGTTATGGCTACACCTTC
D gene: .; clone size: .; J gene: TRBJ2-1; V gene: TRBV2; CDR3 protein: CASSATDSLVYNEQFF; CDR3 DNA: TGTGCCAGCAGTGCTACGGACTCCTTGGTTTACAATGAGCAGTTCTTC
D gene: .; clone size: .; J gene: TRBJ1-1; V gene: TRBV10-3; CDR3 protein: CAISESGWQSTEAFF; CDR3 DNA: TGTGCCATCAGTGAGTCTGGTTGGCAGTCCACTGAAGCTTTCTTT
D gene: .; clone size: .; J gene: TRBJ2-5; V gene: TRBV29-1; CDR3 protein: CSVRAESRGKQETQYF; CDR3 DNA: TGCAGCGTTAGGGCCGAGAGCAGGGGCAAACAAGAGACCCAGTACTTC
D gene: TRBD1; clone size: .; J gene: TRBJ1-1; V gene: TRBV6-5; CDR3 protein: CASSRTGGGNTEAFF; CDR3 DNA: TGTGCCAGCAGCAGAACAGGGGGTGGGAACACTGAAGCTTTCTTT
D gene: .; clone size: .; J gene: TRBJ2-5; V gene: TRBV6-6; CDR3 protein: CASSYGGTEYQETQYF; CDR3 DNA: TGTGCCAGCAGTTACGGGGGCACCGAGTACCAAGAGACCCAGTACTTC
D gene: .; clone size: few; J gene: TRBJ1-5; V gene: TRBV28; CDR3 protein: CASSLQGSYSNQPQHF; CDR3 DNA: TGTGCCAGCAGTTTACAGGGGAGCTATAGCAATCAGCCCCAGCATTTT
D gene: .; clone size: .; J gene: TRBJ1-2; V gene: TRBV7-9; CDR3 protein: CASSSVLTPYGYTF; CDR3 DNA: TGTGCCAGCAGCTCAGTTTTAACCCCCTATGGCTACACCTTC
D gene: TRBD1; clone size: .; J gene: TRBJ2-2; V gene: TRBV7-9; CDR3 protein: CASSFSSGTGGLGELFF; CDR3 DNA: TGTGCCAGCAGCTTCTCCTCCGGGACAGGGGGCCTCGGGGAGCTGTTTTTT
D gene: TRBD1; clone size: .; J gene: TRBJ1-2; V gene: TRBV28; CDR3 protein: CASSGPTGRFAYTF; CDR3 DNA: TGTGCCAGCAGTGGACCGACAGGGCGGTTTGCCTACACCTTC
D gene: .; clone size: .; J gene: TRBJ1-5; V gene: TRBV19; CDR3 protein: CASSEGGVGNQPQHF; CDR3 DNA: TGTGCCAGTAGTGAGGGCGGAGTCGGCAATCAGCCCCAGCATTTT
D gene: .; clone size: .; J gene: TRBJ1-1; V gene: TRBV28; CDR3 protein: CASSIRTDKAFF; CDR3 DNA: TGTGCCAGCAGTATAAGGACAGACAAAGCTTTCTTT
D gene: TRBD1; clone size: .; J gene: TRBJ1-5; V gene: TRBV28; CDR3 protein: CASSADRVRGQPQHF; CDR3 DNA: TGTGCCAGCAGTGCGGACAGGGTTAGGGGTCAGCCCCAGCATTTT